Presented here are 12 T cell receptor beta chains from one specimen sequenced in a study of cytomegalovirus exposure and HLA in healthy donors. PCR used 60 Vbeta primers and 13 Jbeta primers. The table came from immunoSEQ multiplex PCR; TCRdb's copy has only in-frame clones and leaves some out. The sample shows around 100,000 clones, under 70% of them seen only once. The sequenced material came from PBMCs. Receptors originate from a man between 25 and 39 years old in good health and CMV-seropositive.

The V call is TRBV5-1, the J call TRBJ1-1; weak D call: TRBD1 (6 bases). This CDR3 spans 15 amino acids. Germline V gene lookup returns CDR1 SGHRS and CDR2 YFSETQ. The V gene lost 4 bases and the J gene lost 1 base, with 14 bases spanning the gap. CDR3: CASSLGATGNTEAFF. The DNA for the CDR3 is TGCGCCAGCAGCCTAGGCGCGACAGGGAACACTGAAGCTTTCTTT.

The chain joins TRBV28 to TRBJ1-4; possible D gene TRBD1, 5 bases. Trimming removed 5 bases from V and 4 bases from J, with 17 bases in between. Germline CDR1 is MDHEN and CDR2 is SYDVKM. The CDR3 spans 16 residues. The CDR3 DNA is TGTGCCAGCAGTCCCCTAGGTCCGGGGGGTAATGAAAAACTGTTTTTT. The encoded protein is CASSPLGPGGNEKLFF.

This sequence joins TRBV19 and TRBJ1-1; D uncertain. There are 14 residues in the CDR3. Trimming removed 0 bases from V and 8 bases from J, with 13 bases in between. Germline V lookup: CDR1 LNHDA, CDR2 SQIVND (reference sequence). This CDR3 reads CASSIDREGREAFF. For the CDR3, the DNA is TGTGCCAGTAGTATAGATCGTGAGGGAAGGGAAGCTTTCTTT.

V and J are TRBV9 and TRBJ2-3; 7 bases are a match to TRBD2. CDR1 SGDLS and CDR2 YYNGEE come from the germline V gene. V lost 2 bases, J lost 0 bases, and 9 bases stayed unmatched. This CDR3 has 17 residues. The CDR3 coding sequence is TGTGCCAGCAGCGTGAACCCGACTAGCAGGAGCACAGATACGCAGTATTTT. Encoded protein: CASSVNPTSRSTDTQYF.

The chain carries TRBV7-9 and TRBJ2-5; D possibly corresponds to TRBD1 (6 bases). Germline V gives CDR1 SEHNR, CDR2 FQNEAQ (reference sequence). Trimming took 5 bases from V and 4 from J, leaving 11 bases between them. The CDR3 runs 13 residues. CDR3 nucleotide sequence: TGTGCCAGCAGCCCTAAAGGGGGAGAGACCCAGTACTTC. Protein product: CASSPKGGETQYF.

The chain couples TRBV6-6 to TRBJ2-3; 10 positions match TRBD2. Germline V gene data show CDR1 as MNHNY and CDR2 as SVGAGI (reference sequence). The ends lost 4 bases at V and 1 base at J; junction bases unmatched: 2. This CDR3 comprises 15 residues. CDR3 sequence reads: CASSSSGRGTDTQYF. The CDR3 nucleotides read TGTGCCAGCAGTTCTAGCGGGAGAGGCACAGATACGCAGTATTTT.

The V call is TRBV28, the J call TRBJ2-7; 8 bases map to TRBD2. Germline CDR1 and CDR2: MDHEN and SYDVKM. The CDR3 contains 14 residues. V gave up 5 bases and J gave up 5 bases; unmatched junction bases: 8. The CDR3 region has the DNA TGTGCCAGCAGTAACGGGGGGGAGAGGCACGAGCAGTACGTC. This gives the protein CASSNGGERHEQYV.

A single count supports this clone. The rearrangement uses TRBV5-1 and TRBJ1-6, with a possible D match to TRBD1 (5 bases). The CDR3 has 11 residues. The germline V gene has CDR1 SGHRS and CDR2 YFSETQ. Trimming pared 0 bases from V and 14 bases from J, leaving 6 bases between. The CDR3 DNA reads TGCGCCAGCAGCTTGGAGGGGACCCTCCACTTT. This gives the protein CASSLEGTLHF. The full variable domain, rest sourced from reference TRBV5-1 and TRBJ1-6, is KAGVTQTPRYLIKTRGQQVTLSCSPISGHRSVSWYQQTPGQGLQFLFEYFSETQRNKGNFPGRFSGRQFSNSRSEMNVSTLELGDSALYLCASSLEGTLHFGNGTRLTVT.

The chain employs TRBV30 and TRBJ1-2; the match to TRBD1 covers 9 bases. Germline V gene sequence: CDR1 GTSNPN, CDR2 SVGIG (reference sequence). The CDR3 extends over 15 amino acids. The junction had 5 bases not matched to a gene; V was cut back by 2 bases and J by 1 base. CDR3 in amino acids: CAWSRGQGVNYGYTF. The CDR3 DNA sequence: TGTGCCTGGAGTCGGGGACAGGGAGTTAACTATGGCTACACCTTC.

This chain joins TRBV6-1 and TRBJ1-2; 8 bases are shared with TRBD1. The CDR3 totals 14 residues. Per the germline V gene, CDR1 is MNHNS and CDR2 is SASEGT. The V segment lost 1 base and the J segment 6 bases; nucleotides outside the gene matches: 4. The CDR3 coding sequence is TGTGCCAGCAGTGAAGTAGCAGGGGGCCATGGCTACACCTTC. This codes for CASSEVAGGHGYTF.

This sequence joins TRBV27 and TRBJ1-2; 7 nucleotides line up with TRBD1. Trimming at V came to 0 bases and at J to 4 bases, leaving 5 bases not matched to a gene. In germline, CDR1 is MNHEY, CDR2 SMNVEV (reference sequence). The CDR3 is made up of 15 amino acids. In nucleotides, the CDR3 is TGTGCCAGCAGTTTATCTCGACAGGGAAGCTATGGCTACACCTTC. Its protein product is CASSLSRQGSYGYTF.

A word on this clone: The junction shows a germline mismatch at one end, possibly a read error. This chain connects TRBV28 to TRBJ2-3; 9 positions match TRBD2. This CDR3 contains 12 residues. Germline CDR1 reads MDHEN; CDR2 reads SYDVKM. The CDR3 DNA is TGTGCGAGCGGGAGGTGGGGAGATAAGCAGTATTTT. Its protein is CASGRWGDKQYF. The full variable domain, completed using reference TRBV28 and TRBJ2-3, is DVKVTQSSRYLVKRTGEKVFLECVQDMDHENMFWYRQDPGLGLRLIYFSYDVKMKEKGDIPEGYSVSREKKERFSLILESASTNQTSMYLCASGRWGDKQYFGPGTRLTVL.